The source of this T cell receptor (beta chain) is a study of blood T cells in healthy people across ages. V was cut by 5 bases and J by 5 bases, with 16 bases left in between. The CDR3 extends over 15 amino acids. A second PCR, run for roughly 6 to 11 cycles, used a sample-barcoded 5' primer plus a J-beta primer mix. TCRdb reprocessed the 5' RACE reads via MiXCR and lists one record per CDR3 protein. The repertoire holds some 1,800,000 distinct CDR3 sequences, with more than 35% as singletons. This clonotype was sampled from a human donor in good health. The sample taken for sequencing was blood. J is TRBJ2-1 and V is TRBV12-3 or TRBV12-4; D is perhaps TRBD1 (6 bases). Here the CDR3 DNA reads TGTGCCAGCAGTGGTCGGAGGACAGAAGACAATGAGCAGTTCTTC. It is translated as CASSGRRTEDNEQFF.